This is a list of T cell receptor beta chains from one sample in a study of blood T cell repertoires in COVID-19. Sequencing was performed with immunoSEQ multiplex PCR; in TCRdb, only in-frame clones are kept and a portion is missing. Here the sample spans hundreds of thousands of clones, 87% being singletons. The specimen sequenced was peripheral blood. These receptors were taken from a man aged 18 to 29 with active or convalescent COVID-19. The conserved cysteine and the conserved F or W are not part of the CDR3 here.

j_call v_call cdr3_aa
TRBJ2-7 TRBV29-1 SVAGQGTYEQY
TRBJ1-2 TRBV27 ASSLSQNLGGYT
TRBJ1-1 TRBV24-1 ATSSTGSTEAF
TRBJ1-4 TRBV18 ASSRGSLEKLF
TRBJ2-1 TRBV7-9 ASSPLTSGRVNEQF
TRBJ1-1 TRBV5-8 ASSLTGWAEAF
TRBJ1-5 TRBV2 ASSGRDSNQPQH
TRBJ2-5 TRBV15 ATRLAGGETQY
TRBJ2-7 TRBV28 ASSTIWTISQEGEQY
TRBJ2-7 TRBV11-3 ASSRGRLYEQY
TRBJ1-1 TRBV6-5 ASSYFRDRVNTEAF
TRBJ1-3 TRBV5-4 ASSLELSGTAGNTIY
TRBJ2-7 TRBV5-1 ASSLGTGTGVNEQY
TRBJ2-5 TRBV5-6 ASSFDRTSGGWETQY
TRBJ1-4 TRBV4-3 ASSQEVWGGNEKLF
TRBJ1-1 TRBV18 ASFGQLNTEAF
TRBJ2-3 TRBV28 ASSLGPLAGYTDTQY
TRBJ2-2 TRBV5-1 ASSPTTDYTGELF
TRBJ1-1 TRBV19 ASSLQGAITEAF
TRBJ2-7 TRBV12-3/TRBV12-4 ASSLHPEYEQY
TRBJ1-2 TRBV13 ASSQGDGYT
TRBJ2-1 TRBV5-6 ASSRTPSSYNEQF
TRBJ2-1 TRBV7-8 ASSPRRDPVGNEQF
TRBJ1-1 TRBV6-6 ASTEQGWTEAF
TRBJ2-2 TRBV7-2 ASSSLTGGSNTGELF
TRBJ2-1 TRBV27 ASSPRGQGASNEQF
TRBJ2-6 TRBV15 ATSRDSGTGYSGANVLT
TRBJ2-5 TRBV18 ASSPIGQIQETQY
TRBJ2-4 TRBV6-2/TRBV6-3 ASSYPQQGINENIQY
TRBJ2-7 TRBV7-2 ASGGQRSYEQY
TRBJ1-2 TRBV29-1 SIKTVNYGYT
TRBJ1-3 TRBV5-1 ASSLAAGMTGNTIY
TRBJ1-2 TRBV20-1 SARTGRGYT
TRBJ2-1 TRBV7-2 ASSLELGLAVSSYNEQF
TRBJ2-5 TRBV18 ASSPAGGTETQY
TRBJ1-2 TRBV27 ASSSGIHYGYT
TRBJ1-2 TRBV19 ASSIKRTGTYGYT
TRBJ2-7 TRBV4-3 ASSQGDRQYEQY
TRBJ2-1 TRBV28 ASSLLPGLAGLYNEQF
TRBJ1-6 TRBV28 ASGSTGTGHSPLH
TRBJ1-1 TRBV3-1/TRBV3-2 ASSQGSFTEAF
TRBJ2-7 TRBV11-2 ASSLEAYEQY